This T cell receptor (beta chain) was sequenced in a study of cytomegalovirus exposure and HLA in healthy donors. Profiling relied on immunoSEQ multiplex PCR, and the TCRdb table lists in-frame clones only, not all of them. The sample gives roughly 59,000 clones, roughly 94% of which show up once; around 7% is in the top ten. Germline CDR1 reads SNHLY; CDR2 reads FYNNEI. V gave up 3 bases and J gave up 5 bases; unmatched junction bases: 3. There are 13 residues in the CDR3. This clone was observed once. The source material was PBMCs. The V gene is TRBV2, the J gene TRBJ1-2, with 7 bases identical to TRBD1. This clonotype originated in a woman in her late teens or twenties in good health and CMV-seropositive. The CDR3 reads CASSETGWYGYTF. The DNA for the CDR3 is TGTGCCAGCAGTGAGACAGGGTGGTATGGCTACACCTTC.